The clone carrying this T cell receptor (beta chain) showed up just a few times. Normal lung sampling was at least 3 cm from the tumour, as distant as possible. The data belong to a study of immune cell composition in non-small cell lung cancer. The method was immunoSEQ multiplex PCR; TCRdb's version includes in-frame clones alone and lacks a portion of them. This sample carries around 6,300 clones, around 77% of them seen once, and the ten largest clones take 5% to 8%. Germline V gives CDR1 MDHEN, CDR2 SYDVKM. J lost 7 bases, V lost 5 bases, and 0 bases had no gene match. The CDR3 consists of 11 residues.

The material sequenced was non-adjacent lung tissue. V gene TRBV28 combines with J gene TRBJ1-1, with 8 bases identical to TRBD1. The source is a human donor with non-small cell lung cancer. Written as DNA, the CDR3 is TGTGCCAGCAGTGGACAGGGTGAAGCTTTCTTT. Translating gives CASSGQGEAFF.